This passage covers 22 T cell receptor beta chains from one sample sequenced in a study of patients and donors after allogeneic stem cell transplantation. A single record per CDR3 protein comes from TCRdb applying MiXCR to the RT-PCR reads. The sample has some 90,000 distinct CDR3 sequences, 40% to 60% seen once. Sequences were obtained from blood, either unsorted or a sorted T cell fraction (not recorded which). The origin of the receptors is a human donor who was either an allogeneic HSCT recipient or a stem cell or donor lymphocyte infusion donor (not recorded which). It is not recorded whose cells these are; they may come from a transplant donor.

The chain joins TRBV12-3 or TRBV12-4 to TRBJ1-2; the match to TRBD1 covers 11 bases. The CDR3 is 14 amino acids. Trimming removed 5 bases from V and 6 bases from J; junction bases left unmatched: 5. CDR3 region: CASSLGTGGNGYTF. Here the CDR3 DNA reads TGTGCCAGCAGTCTGGGGACAGGGGGAAATGGCTACACCTTC.

Only one count was recorded for this clonotype. The junction does not match germline at one end; this may be a read error. The chain carries TRBV7-7 and TRBJ2-1; tentative D call: TRBD2 (7 bases). This CDR3 contains 15 residues. CDR1 and CDR2 (germline): SSHAT, FNYEAQ (reference sequence). CDR3 protein: CASSPSLGGPNEQFF. CDR3 in DNA: TGTGCTAGCAGCCCATCCCTCGGGGGGCCCAATGAGCAGTTCTTC.

This clonotype was observed a few times. The rearrangement uses TRBV7-2 and TRBJ1-2; D not resolved. Trimming left V 4 bases short and J 3 bases short, with 9 bases between. The CDR3 is made up of 13 amino acids. Germline values: CDR1 SGHTA, CDR2 FQGNSA. The chain's CDR3 is CASSSDGYYGYTF. For the CDR3, the DNA is TGTGCCAGCAGCTCCGACGGCTACTATGGCTACACCTTC.

The table lists this clonotype with a few counts. V gene TRBV12-3 or TRBV12-4 combines with J gene TRBJ1-5, with 7 bases matching TRBD1. V dropped 6 bases and J dropped 0; count of bases not matched to a gene: 5. This CDR3 is 15 amino acids long. DNA of the CDR3: TGTGCCAGCAGGGGACAGCCTTATAGCAATCAGCCCCAGCATTTT. It specifies CASRGQPYSNQPQHF.

This chain connects TRBV6-5 to TRBJ2-4, with 11 bases identical to TRBD2. Germline V gene data show CDR1 as MNHEY and CDR2 as SVGAGI. The CDR3 is 16 amino acids. Trimming took 6 bases from V and 1 from J; bases not matched to a gene: 5. Here the CDR3 reads CASRASSGRAKNIQYF. The CDR3 DNA reads TGTGCCAGCAGAGCCTCTAGCGGGAGGGCCAAAAACATTCAGTACTTC.

The V call is TRBV5-1, the J call TRBJ1-2; tentative D call: TRBD1 (5 bases). The germline V and J ends were trimmed by 0 bases and 8 bases, with 11 bases remaining between them. The germline V gene encodes CDR1 SGHRS and CDR2 YFSETQ. CDR3 length: 13 amino acids. In DNA, the CDR3 is TGCGCCAGCAGCTTGGCCCCCGGGGGAGGCTACACCTTC. Encoded protein: CASSLAPGGGYTF.

This clonotype is a singleton in its sample. The chain combines TRBV7-6 with TRBJ1-5; perhaps TRBD1 as D (5 bases). Trimming took 6 bases from V and 8 from J, leaving 20 bases between them. The CDR3 is made up of 15 amino acids. Germline CDR1 reads SGHVS; CDR2 reads FNYEAQ. CDR3 bases: TGTGCCAGCAGTCAGACAGCGCCTCCGTTTAAGCCCCAGCATTTT. Translated, it gives CASSQTAPPFKPQHF.

The chain recombines TRBV7-9 with TRBJ1-2, with TRBD1 as a possible D gene (6 bases). Germline assignment: CDR1 SEHNR and CDR2 FQNEAQ (reference sequence). This CDR3 comprises 15 residues. With 1 base removed from V and 0 bases from J, the gap between germline ends came to 9 bases. In DNA, the CDR3 is TGTGCCAGCAGCTTAGGGACAGCTACTAACTATGGCTACACCTTC. Its protein product is CASSLGTATNYGYTF.

The gene calls are TRBV18 and TRBJ2-1; D is unresolved. V shed 3 bases and J shed 5 bases, with 11 bases lying between them. This CDR3 contains 14 residues. Germline CDR1 KGHSH, CDR2 LQKENI. The CDR3: CASSPYNGDNEQFF. As DNA, the CDR3 is TGTGCCAGCTCACCCTATAATGGGGACAATGAGCAGTTCTTC.

A few counts support this clonotype. The chain joins TRBV12-3 or TRBV12-4 to TRBJ1-1, with a possible D match to TRBD1 (5 bases). V was trimmed by 8 bases and J by 8 bases, leaving 9 bases between them. This CDR3 region has 10 residues. The CDR3 here is CASGTGEAFF. The CDR3 nucleotides read TGTGCCAGCGGAACAGGAGAAGCTTTCTTT.

This chain connects TRBV12-3 or TRBV12-4 to TRBJ1-1, with D unresolved. The V and J ends lost 2 bases and 1 base respectively, with 8 bases between them. The CDR3 loop spans 14 amino acids. CDR3 DNA sequence: TGTGCCAGCAGTTTAATATGGGAGAACACTGAAGCTTTCTTT. Its protein is CASSLIWENTEAFF.

The J gene is TRBJ1-1, the V gene TRBV24-1, with a possible D match to TRBD1 (5 bases). Trimming left V 5 bases short and J 5 bases short, with 11 bases between. The CDR3 consists of 13 residues. Germline assignment: CDR1 KGHDR and CDR2 SFDVKD. DNA of the CDR3: TGTGCCACCAGTGTAGGGGCCTGGACTGAAGCTTTCTTT. The encoded protein is CATSVGAWTEAFF.

This clonotype was detected a few times. The chain couples TRBV7-9 to TRBJ1-1; D is ambiguous. Germline CDR1 and CDR2: SEHNR and FQNEAQ (reference sequence). This CDR3 is 11 amino acids long. Trimming removed 5 bases from V and 1 base from J, with 2 bases in between. The CDR3 nucleotides read TGTGCCAGCAGCCGGAACACTGAAGCTTTCTTT. It yields the protein CASSRNTEAFF. Together with reference TRBV7-9 and TRBJ1-1, the CDR3 gives the full variable domain: DTGVSQNPRHKITKRGQNVTFRCDPISEHNRLYWYRQTLGQGPEFLTYFQNEAQLEKSRLLSDRFSAERPKGSFSTLEIQRTEQGDSAMYLCASSRNTEAFFGQGTRLTVV.

This clonotype was detected only a few times. The V call is TRBV5-1, the J call TRBJ1-1; D remains unclear. CDR3 length: 14 amino acids. With 2 bases removed from V and 1 base from J, the gap between germline ends came to 9 bases. Per germline, CDR1 SGHRS and CDR2 YFSETQ. CDR3 protein: CASSFSAENTEAFF. Written as DNA, the CDR3 is TGCGCCAGCAGCTTCTCGGCAGAGAACACTGAAGCTTTCTTT.

The rearrangement joins TRBV7-8 to TRBJ1-2; D is perhaps TRBD1 (6 bases). Between the trimmed V and J ends, which lost 3 bases and 2 bases, there was a span of 10 bases. CDR1 and CDR2 from the germline V gene are SGHVS and FQNEAQ. The CDR3 loop spans 14 amino acids. This CDR3 reads CASSFGGGNYGYTF. CDR3 coding DNA: TGTGCCAGCAGCTTTGGAGGGGGGAACTATGGCTACACCTTC.

The chain recombines TRBV4-1 with TRBJ1-1; 8 nucleotides match TRBD1. With 2 bases clipped from V and 2 bases from J, the junction kept 7 bases outside the gene matches. Germline CDR1 is MGHRA and CDR2 is YSYEKL. The CDR3 spans 16 residues. CDR3 DNA sequence: TGCGCCAGCAGCCAACGACAGGGGAGAACCAACACTGAAGCTTTCTTT. Encoded protein: CASSQRQGRTNTEAFF.

The gene calls are TRBV5-6 and TRBJ2-2; D gene uncertain. Trimming left V 0 bases short and J 7 bases short, with 7 bases between. CDR1 and CDR2 from the germline V gene are SGHDT and YYEEEE. The CDR3 totals 13 residues. Here the CDR3 reads CASSLGNGGELFF. The DNA for the CDR3 is TGTGCCAGCAGCTTGGGAAACGGCGGGGAGCTGTTTTTT. Based on the CDR3 plus reference TRBV5-6 and TRBJ2-2, the full variable domain is DAGVTQSPTHLIKTRGQQVTLRCSPKSGHDTVSWYQQALGQGPQFIFQYYEEEERQRGNFPDRFSGHQFPNYSSELNVNALLLGDSALYLCASSLGNGGELFFGEGSRLTVL.

This clonotype has only a few counts. CDR3 in amino acids: CASSGTGTPNEKLFF. Written as DNA, the CDR3 is TGTGCCAGCAGCGGTACCGGGACCCCGAATGAAAAACTGTTTTTT. The rearrangement uses TRBV9 and TRBJ1-4; a weak D match, TRBD1 (5 bases). This CDR3 has 15 amino acids. The V gene lost 3 bases and the J gene lost 5 bases, with 14 bases spanning the gap. Germline CDR1 SGDLS, CDR2 YYNGEE.

The gene calls are TRBV20-1 and TRBJ2-7; D not certain. This CDR3 contains 14 residues. V was clipped by 0 bases and J by 0 bases, with 9 bases between them. CDR1 DFQATT and CDR2 SNEGSKA come from the germline V gene (reference sequence). The CDR3 DNA reads as TGCAGTGCTAGAGATGGCACCCACTCCTACGAGCAGTACTTC. It yields the protein CSARDGTHSYEQYF.

The rearrangement joins TRBV9 to TRBJ1-1, with D possibly TRBD1 on 5 matching bases. The CDR3 sequence is 13 residues long. The ends were cut back, 3 bases at V and 4 bases at J, with 10 bases in the middle. Germline loops: CDR1 SGDLS, CDR2 YYNGEE. In nucleotides, the CDR3 is TGTGCCAGCAGCGAGAGGGGAGGCACTGAAGCTTTCTTT. It codes for CASSERGGTEAFF.

The table lists this clonotype with a few counts. For the CDR3, the DNA is TGTGCCAGCAGACGCACAGGGGGGGTTCTGGCTGAAGCTTTCTTT. Encoded protein: CASRRTGGVLAEAFF. V is TRBV27 and J is TRBJ1-1; 8 bases fit TRBD1. V lost 6 bases to trimming and J lost 6 bases; unmatched junction nucleotides: 12. The CDR3 length is 15 residues. Germline V gene sequence: CDR1 MNHEY, CDR2 SMNVEV (reference sequence).

This clonotype occurred a few times. V usage is TRBV7-9 and J usage is TRBJ1-4; D gene unclear. CDR3 length: 12 residues. Germline V gene sequence: CDR1 SEHNR, CDR2 FQNEAQ (reference sequence). Trimming removed 5 bases at V and 8 bases at J, with 9 bases between. The CDR3, as DNA: TGTGCCAGCAGCAGGACCCAAGAAAAACTGTTTTTT. The encoded protein is CASSRTQEKLFF.